This T cell receptor beta chain was identified during a study of blood T cell repertoires in COVID-19. CDR3 length: 15 amino acids. Trimming removed 5 bases from V and 2 bases from J, with 15 bases in between. CDR1 and CDR2 (germline): LNHNV, YYDKDF (reference sequence). TCRdb's table, derived via immunoSEQ multiplex PCR, lists solely in-frame clones and lacks some. The sample consists of about 220,000 clones, around 84% of them appearing once. Only one count was recorded for this clone. The sequencing input was peripheral blood. V gene TRBV15 combines with J gene TRBJ1-1; D uncertain. This sequence originates from a woman aged 55-70 years who had recovered from COVID-19. In DNA form, the CDR3 reads TGTGCCACCAGCGGAAGCAGGTTATCAAACACTGAAGCTTTCTTT. Its protein product is CATSGSRLSNTEAFF.